This T cell receptor (beta chain) was identified in a study of TET2 disruption in CD19-targeted CAR T cells (dated by TCRdb to between 2018 and 2020). Some background on the complete study: No additional inclusion criteria were applied, and the number of samples was determined by the original clinical trial design and by sample availability. The investigation overall reported the following: The conclusions about the patient's CAR T cells were based on extensive analysis of only one subject.

The germline V gene encodes CDR1 KGHDR and CDR2 SFDVKD. Including the terminal cysteine and phenylalanine, the CDR3 comprises 15 residues. Only the CDR3 bases that were read are kept: 36 of them, in frame from base 1. V is pared back by 3 bases and J by 1 base, with 10 bases lying between the germline termini. Interpreted using the paper, the treatment or condition label stands for: autologous CTL019 cells: CD19 CAR with 4-1BB and CD3 zeta domains. The CD19 CAR incorporated TCR zeta and 4-1BB costimulatory signaling domains. Leukapheresis was used to collect the T cells for CTL019 manufacturing from peripheral blood. The DNeasy Blood and Tissue Kit was used to extract genomic DNA from pre-infusion T cells, peripheral blood, or sorted post-infusion T cells. Deep sequencing of the TCR beta chain was done using the immunoSEQ assay. Under the source paper's analysis protocol: Clonotype frequencies were computed using only productive TCR beta rearrangements. The immuneACCESS repertoire file appears here via TCRdb, limited to in-frame rearrangements. These files lack a portion of the clones; in checked studies, under half of the deficit traces to unresolved V genes, and the cause of the others is not known. From that table come the V and J calls and clone size; the DNA was used to work out D and trimming. The sample's clone listing holds tens of thousands of clones. The ten largest clones add up to under 2.5% of the sample.

In the case of this clone: Its antigen is currently not known. The CDR3 extends 3 residues past the end of the read, so its final part is completed from the germline J gene.

The receptor was derived from a man between 70 and 80 years old with chronic lymphocytic leukemia. The chain is assembled from TRBV24-1 and TRBJ2-3; a weak D assignment points to TRBD2 (6 bases agree). Sample: CD8- CAR+ T cells sorted from cultured blood T cells, taken for CD19 CAR T cell therapy. Explained via the paper, the cell subset or site label denotes: CD8-negative CAR-positive T cells from the infusion product. The CDR3: CATSDGWGGTDTQYF. CDR3 DNA, as far as it was read: TGTGCCACCAGTGATGGGTGGGGGGGCACAGATACG.